This T cell receptor beta chain was identified in a study of T cell responses to AZD1222 COVID-19 vaccine. Study background: Second doses were pooled across both intervals (about 4 or about 12 weeks). Study-level results: Spike-specific TCR repertoires showed rising breadth and depth after two AZD1222 doses.

The sample holds one count of this clone. Its antigen is not known. TCRdb keeps only in-frame clones here, not all; method: immunoSEQ multiplex PCR. This sample has approximately 190,000 clones, with approximately 90% found just once. Sequenced material: peripheral blood, taken on day 0 of AZD1222 vaccination. This TCR derives from an adult in good health.

The CDR3 region has the DNA TGTGCCAGTAGTACCGGTAGCGGCACTGAAGCTTTCTTT. Translated: CASSTGSGTEAFF. This chain connects TRBV19 to TRBJ1-1, with D uncertain. CDR1 LNHDA and CDR2 SQIVND come from the germline V gene (reference sequence). Trimming pared 4 bases from V and 4 bases from J, leaving 10 bases between. This CDR3 contains 13 residues. The variable domain in full, with the rest retrieved from reference TRBV19 and TRBJ1-1, is DGGITQSPKYLFRKEGQNVTLSCEQNLNHDAMYWYRQDPGQGLRLIYYSQIVNDFQKGDIAEGYSVSREKKESFPLTVTSAQKNPTAFYLCASSTGSGTEAFFGQGTRLTVV.